The 27 T cell receptor beta chains in this list originate from one sample, sequenced in a study of monozygotic twins with inflammatory bowel disease. TCRdb derives one entry per CDR3 protein from the 5' RACE reads, leaving out DNA. This sample's table reports approximately 380,000 distinct CDR3 sequences. Sequenced sample: blood. Receptors originate from a human donor with ulcerative colitis or Crohn's disease, or a healthy co-twin of an affected twin (not recorded which).

The chain combines TRBV7-9 with TRBJ2-7. This CDR3 has 15 amino acids. From germline, CDR1 is SEHNR and CDR2 FQNEAQ (reference sequence). CDR3: CASSLVNRAPYEQYF.

The chain recombines TRBV27 with TRBJ2-1; TCRdb picks TRBD1, but there is no DNA to check that call. In germline, CDR1 is MNHEY, CDR2 SMNVEV (reference sequence). The CDR3 has 16 amino acids. The CDR3: CASSPVRDRVRNEQFF.

The chain combines TRBV5-1 with TRBJ2-3; TCRdb calls TRBD2, which cannot be checked without DNA. Germline CDR1 SGHRS, CDR2 YFSETQ. This CDR3 is 15 amino acids long. This chain's CDR3 is CASSPLAGSTDTQYF.

V and J are TRBV29-1 and TRBJ2-1; TCRdb lists TRBD2, though no DNA is available to test this call. Germline CDR1 and CDR2: SQVTM and ANQGSEA. The CDR3 consists of 16 residues. CDR3 loop: CSVEDWTSGSNNEQFF.

The CDR3: CASSLYIFRQGNMNTEAFF. J is TRBJ1-1 and V is TRBV7-7; the TCRdb call, TRBD1, lacks DNA for checking. The CDR3 runs 19 residues. CDR1 is SSHAT and CDR2 is FNYEAQ in the germline V gene (reference sequence).

The rearrangement links TRBV28 to TRBJ2-7; with no DNA, the TCRdb D assignment of TRBD1 cannot be verified. The germline V gene has CDR1 MDHEN and CDR2 SYDVKM. The CDR3 has 15 residues. The CDR3 loop is CASSIAEDPGYEQYF. Filled out from reference TRBV28 and TRBJ2-7, the complete variable domain reads DVKVTQSSRYLVKRTGEKVFLECVQDMDHENMFWYRQDPGLGLRLIYFSYDVKMKEKGDIPEGYSVSREKKERFSLILESASTNQTSMYLCASSIAEDPGYEQYFGPGTRLTVT.

The chain is built from TRBV11-2 and TRBJ1-5. The CDR3 has 13 amino acids. Germline V gene data show CDR1 as SGHAT and CDR2 as FQNNGV. The CDR3 protein is CASSLDKAQPQHF.

The chain recombines TRBV4-2 with TRBJ2-1; without DNA, the TCRdb call of TRBD1 cannot be checked. Germline V CDR1 and CDR2: LGHNA, YNFKEQ. There are 15 residues in the CDR3. The CDR3 sequence is CASSPGQGVGNEQFF.

The chain couples TRBV24-1 to TRBJ2-1; lacking DNA, the TRBD1 call made by TCRdb goes unchecked. This CDR3 is built from 15 residues. The germline CDR1 and CDR2 sequences are KGHDR and SFDVKD. The CDR3 sequence: CATSDSGTGANEQFF.

The genes are TRBV20-1 and TRBJ2-7; no DNA is available, so the TRBD1 call from TCRdb remains unchecked. CDR1 is DFQATT and CDR2 is SNEGSKA in the germline V gene (reference sequence). This CDR3 has 15 residues. Here the CDR3 reads CSAPSAGTGGYEQYF.

The chain recombines TRBV10-3 with TRBJ2-5; TCRdb selects TRBD1, and the lack of DNA leaves this call unchecked. The CDR3 loop spans 15 amino acids. The germline V gene encodes CDR1 ENHRY and CDR2 SYGVKD. CDR3 loop: CAISGTGTAQETQYF.

J is TRBJ2-1 and V is TRBV6-1; TCRdb indicates TRBD1, and absent DNA this call remains unverified. Germline loops: CDR1 MNHNS, CDR2 SASEGT. This CDR3 contains 16 residues. CDR3 residues: CASSTTGVGSYNEQFF.

The rearrangement joins TRBV6-2 or TRBV6-3 to TRBJ1-5. Germline lookup yields CDR1 MNHEY and CDR2 SVGEGT. The CDR3 has 16 amino acids. CDR3 region: CASSYSTALGNQPQHF.

The chain is built from TRBV6-2 or TRBV6-3 and TRBJ2-3; TCRdb reports TRBD2, a call that lacks DNA to check it against. This CDR3 is 18 amino acids long. The V gene's germline CDR1 is MNHEY and CDR2 SVGEGT. CDR3 region: CASSPLALAGASTDTQYF.

This chain joins TRBV30 and TRBJ2-3; TCRdb reports TRBD1, a call that lacks DNA to check it against. CDR1 is GTSNPN and CDR2 is SVGIG in the germline V gene (reference sequence). The CDR3 runs to 14 residues. The CDR3 here is CAWSLWERADTQYF.

The genes are TRBV3-1 and TRBJ2-3; the D call from TCRdb, TRBD1, cannot be confirmed without DNA. Per germline, CDR1 LGHDT and CDR2 YNNKEL (reference sequence). CDR3 size: 19 residues. CDR3 in amino acids: CASSQEFLGGGRGTDTQYF.

V and J are TRBV6-1 and TRBJ1-4. Germline V lookup: CDR1 MNHNS, CDR2 SASEGT. This CDR3 is built from 15 residues. The chain's CDR3 is CASSQKPGLNEKLFF.

This sequence joins TRBV19 and TRBJ1-2; TCRdb calls TRBD1, which cannot be checked without DNA. The germline gives CDR1 LNHDA, CDR2 SQIVND (reference sequence). There are 11 residues in the CDR3. CDR3 residues: CASSIPGGYTF.

The chain links TRBV14 to TRBJ2-1; absent DNA, TCRdb's TRBD2 call cannot be checked. CDR3 length: 19 residues. CDR1 is SGHDN and CDR2 is FVKESK in the germline V gene. CDR3 amino acids: CASSHPAGRRRSSYNEQFF.

The chain carries TRBV7-2 and TRBJ2-1; TCRdb proposes TRBD2, but this gene call is untestable without DNA. The CDR3 contains 16 residues. The germline V gene encodes CDR1 SGHTA and CDR2 FQGNSA. The CDR3 reads CASSLTQRGGHNEQFF.

The rearrangement links TRBV3-1 to TRBJ1-5. The germline V gene encodes CDR1 LGHDT and CDR2 YNNKEL (reference sequence). There are 12 residues in the CDR3. The CDR3 loop is CASSQGGQPQHF.

The V and J genes are TRBV4-1 and TRBJ2-1. CDR1 and CDR2 (germline): MGHRA, YSYEKL. The CDR3 covers 14 residues. The CDR3 reads CASSQVTVVNEQFF.

The chain recombines TRBV20-1 with TRBJ2-5; the TCRdb D gene call, TRBD2, has no DNA to confirm it. Germline CDR1 and CDR2: DFQATT and SNEGSKA (reference sequence). This CDR3 spans 14 amino acids. The CDR3 is CSPTGGGYQETQYF.

The chain recombines TRBV6-5 with TRBJ2-7; the TCRdb call, TRBD1, lacks DNA for checking. Germline loops: CDR1 MNHEY, CDR2 SVGAGI. The CDR3 is 15 residues long. CDR3 amino acids: CASSYSGTVAYEQYF.

The genes are TRBV7-2 and TRBJ1-4; there is no DNA to check the TCRdb D call of TRBD1. This CDR3 is built from 13 residues. Germline-derived CDR1 and CDR2 are SGHTA and FQGNSA. CDR3 sequence: CASSFRGNEKLFF. The whole variable domain, filled in from reference TRBV7-2 and TRBJ1-4, reads GAGVSQSPSNKVTEKGKDVELRCDPISGHTALYWYRQSLGQGLEFLIYFQGNSAPDKSGLPSDRFSAERTGGSVSTLTIQRTQQEDSAVYLCASSFRGNEKLFFGSGTQLSVL.

V is TRBV29-1 and J is TRBJ2-7; TCRdb reports TRBD1, a call that lacks DNA to check it against. CDR1 SQVTM and CDR2 ANQGSEA come from the germline V gene. The CDR3 loop spans 15 amino acids. This chain's CDR3 is CSVRTGTGATYEQYF.

The chain is built from TRBV6-5 and TRBJ2-1; as DNA is missing, the TRBD1 call by TCRdb cannot be tested. The length of the CDR3 is 13 residues. Germline V gives CDR1 MNHEY, CDR2 SVGAGI. The chain's CDR3 is CASSYRPGNEQFF.